This TCR beta chain is drawn from a study of blood T cell repertoires in COVID-19. The data were produced by immunoSEQ multiplex PCR, yet TCRdb's version contains in-frame clones alone and is incomplete. The data contain 89,000 or so clones, 85% of them singletons. The CDR3 consists of 15 residues. V was pared by 5 bases and J by 5 bases, with 6 bases of the junction left unmatched. Germline assignment: CDR1 MNHEY and CDR2 SVGEGT. The specimen was peripheral blood. V is TRBV6-2 or TRBV6-3 and J is TRBJ2-1; 10 nucleotides agree with TRBD1. The sequence derives from a man older than 75 with acute or convalescent COVID-19. The CDR3 sequence is CASSGWTGGNNEQFF. Written as DNA, the CDR3 is TGTGCCAGCAGTGGCTGGACAGGGGGTAACAATGAGCAGTTCTTC.